The T cell receptor (beta chain) under discussion was sequenced for a study of lymphopenia after photon versus proton radiotherapy. Study-level results: Only patients who died were analyzed for survival; proton advantage is unproven. Photon-treated patients lost naive T cells and TCR diversity; proton-treated stayed stable. After lymphocyte nadir, photon-treated repertoires showed oligoclonal expansion, especially CD8+ Temra. In patients who died, overall survival fell as post-nadir TCR diversity dropped more.

TCRdb's table, derived via immunoSEQ multiplex PCR, lists solely in-frame clones and lacks some. The table lists about 68,000 clones, approximately 90% of them singletons. Remarks on this clone: Its antigen is unknown.

The CDR3 is 13 residues long. In germline, CDR1 is LNHDA, CDR2 SQIVND (reference sequence). The V end was cut by 4 bases, the J end by 14 bases, with 18 bases between. The TCR originated in a woman in her 70s with pancreatic cancer. The sequenced sample was peripheral blood, obtained from a patient treated with photon-based radiotherapy. The chain recombines TRBV19 with TRBJ2-1; D remains ambiguous. CDR3 sequence (DNA): TGTGCCAGTAGTACGACCCGTGTCAGTGTAGAGTTCTTC. Protein product: CASSTTRVSVEFF.